This T cell receptor beta chain was captured in a study of cytomegalovirus exposure and HLA in healthy donors. Overall study: The 120 or so validation repertoires, a later analysis reported, used the same platform as the roughly 710 first-cohort repertoires. General study points: Under in vitro conditions, a few CMV-associated chains were confirmed as specific for CMV antigens.

About this clone itself: Antigen: not known.

V was cut by 3 bases and J by 2 bases, with 11 bases left in between. The CDR3 totals 13 residues. Germline V gene sequence: CDR1 SQVTM, CDR2 ANQGSEA. Method: immunoSEQ multiplex PCR; TCRdb's copy keeps in-frame clones and lacks some. The repertoire includes 150,000 to 200,000 clones, approximately 90% of them detected once, and roughly 1.5% sits in the top ten. Input material: PBMCs. This TCR came from a woman aged 30 to 39 in good health and CMV-seronegative. This sequence joins TRBV29-1 and TRBJ2-7; tentatively, D is TRBD2 (6 bases). The CDR3 protein is CSVDGGTPYEQYF. The CDR3 DNA reads as TGCAGCGTTGACGGGGGTACCCCCTACGAGCAGTACTTC.